These 20 T cell receptor beta chains came from one sample sequenced in a study of T cells in Graves' hyperthyroidism and ophthalmopathy. Amplification targeted TCR beta CDR3 regions from RNA transcripts. With the HTBI primer set, the TCR CDR3 went through a first round of RT-PCR. Each CDR3 protein gets one entry after TCRdb re-called the multiplex PCR reads with MiXCR. The sample shows approximately 610,000 distinct CDR3 sequences, 16% of them seen only once. The sample taken for sequencing was blood. The source is a woman aged 18-29 years with Graves' hyperthyroidism.

This clonotype was detected many times. The V call is TRBV7-9, the J call TRBJ2-7; the match to TRBD1 covers 9 bases. The CDR3 covers 13 residues. CDR1 is SEHNR and CDR2 is FQNEAQ in the germline V gene (reference sequence). The trim removed 5 bases at V and 2 bases at J, leaving 1 base unmatched. The CDR3 loop is CASSDRGAYEQYF. The CDR3 bases are TGTGCCAGCAGCGACAGGGGGGCCTACGAGCAGTACTTC.

This clonotype was found many times. V gene TRBV5-5 combines with J gene TRBJ2-1; tentatively, D is TRBD1 (6 bases). The CDR3 is made up of 15 amino acids. The V and J ends lost 4 bases and 2 bases respectively, with 13 bases between them. Germline loops: CDR1 SGHKS, CDR2 YYEKEE (reference sequence). The CDR3 sequence: CASSTLGQPYNEQFF. CDR3 bases: TGTGCCAGCAGCACCTTGGGACAACCCTACAATGAGCAGTTCTTC.

The gene calls are TRBV12-5 and TRBJ2-7, with 10 bases matching TRBD1. Germline V CDR1 and CDR2: LGHNT, FRNRAP. Trimming cost V 1 base and J 5 bases; bases outside gene matches: 17. This CDR3 is built from 19 residues. CDR3 sequence (DNA): TGTGCTAGTGGTTTGGCCGGGACAGGGGAACCCCGGGATGTTAACGAGCAGTACTTC. This sequence encodes CASGLAGTGEPRDVNEQYF.

This clonotype has ten or more counts. V usage is TRBV3-1 and J usage is TRBJ1-1; D uncertain. The CDR3 covers 13 residues. Germline lookup yields CDR1 LGHDT and CDR2 YNNKEL (reference sequence). The V end lost 6 bases, the J end lost 1 base, and 9 bases lay between the germline ends. Here the CDR3 reads CASRMVPNTEAFF. The DNA for the CDR3 is TGTGCCAGCAGAATGGTCCCGAACACTGAAGCTTTCTTT. The whole variable domain, remainder taken from reference TRBV3-1 and TRBJ1-1, is DTAVSQTPKYLVTQMGNDKSIKCEQNLGHDTMYWYKQDSKKFLKIMFSYNNKELIINETVPNRFSPKSPDKAHLNLHINSLELGDSAVYFCASRMVPNTEAFFGQGTRLTVV.

This clonotype appeared many times. This chain links TRBV7-8 with TRBJ1-4; D is unclear. V lost 3 bases and J lost 8, with 10 bases in between. Germline lookup yields CDR1 SGHVS and CDR2 FQNEAQ. This CDR3 is built from 13 residues. Here the CDR3 reads CASSFLREEKLFF. CDR3 bases: TGTGCCAGCAGCTTTCTTAGAGAAGAAAAACTGTTTTTT.

DNA for the CDR3: TGTGCCAGCAGCCAAGAAACAGGGGGCAATTCACCCCTCCACTTT. It codes for CASSQETGGNSPLHF. The V call is TRBV3-1, the J call TRBJ1-6, with 9 bases aligning to TRBD1. The junction had 1 base not matched to a gene; V was cut back by 0 bases and J by 7 bases. The CDR3 covers 15 residues. CDR1 is LGHDT, CDR2 YNNKEL, per germline (reference sequence).

This clonotype appeared a few times. The chain is built from TRBV5-5 and TRBJ2-1; 7 bases match TRBD2. The CDR3 loop spans 15 amino acids. Germline V gene lookup returns CDR1 SGHKS and CDR2 YYEKEE (reference sequence). Trimming removed 0 bases from V and 0 bases from J; junction bases left unmatched: 0. The CDR3 nucleotides are TGTGCCAGCAGCTTGGGGGAGGGCTCCTACAATGAGCAGTTCTTC. Translating it yields CASSLGEGSYNEQFF.

This clonotype has at least ten counts. For the CDR3, the DNA is TGTGCCAGCAGCTCGGAGTTTCACACTGAAGCTTTCTTT. Translation gives CASSSEFHTEAFF. This chain links TRBV9 with TRBJ1-1; D is unclear. CDR3 length equals 13 residues. CDR1 and CDR2 from the germline V gene are SGDLS and YYNGEE. Deletions cut 4 bases from V and 3 bases from J, with 10 bases between.

V is TRBV2 and J is TRBJ2-1; 7 positions agree with TRBD1. CDR3 length equals 15 residues. Unmatched junction bases numbered 7, after V lost 6 bases and J lost 2 bases. Germline V gene data show CDR1 as SNHLY and CDR2 as FYNNEI. Here the CDR3 reads CASRRDRDPYNEQFF. DNA for the CDR3: TGTGCCAGCAGACGAGACAGGGACCCCTACAATGAGCAGTTCTTC.

This clonotype was recorded many times. This chain links TRBV11-2 with TRBJ2-5; TRBD2 matches 10 bases. With 5 bases clipped from V and 6 bases from J, the junction kept 12 bases outside the gene matches. Germline-derived CDR1 and CDR2 are SGHAT and FQNNGV. The CDR3 loop spans 16 amino acids. Here the CDR3 DNA reads TGTGCCAGCAGCCCATCCGCTAGCGGGAGACGAAAGACCCAGTACTTC. Its protein is CASSPSASGRRKTQYF.

The rearrangement uses TRBV2 and TRBJ2-5; 10 nucleotides match TRBD1. The J segment lost 7 bases and the V segment lost 3 bases, leaving 14 bases of the junction unmatched. Germline V lookup: CDR1 SNHLY, CDR2 FYNNEI. The CDR3 runs 17 residues. Here the CDR3 DNA reads TGTGCCAGCAGTGAGGTCCCCGGGACAGGGGTCGGCGGGACCCAGTACTTC. It specifies CASSEVPGTGVGGTQYF. Looking up the rest from reference TRBV2 and TRBJ2-5 gives the full variable domain: EPEVTQTPSHQVTQMGQEVILRCVPISNHLYFYWYRQILGQKVEFLVSFYNNEISEKSEIFDDQFSVERPDGSNFTLKIRSTKLEDSAMYFCASSEVPGTGVGGTQYFGPGTRLLVL.

The V call is TRBV13, the J call TRBJ1-2; D may be TRBD1 (6 bases). Germline V gene data show CDR1 as PRHDT and CDR2 as FYEKMQ (reference sequence). V was shortened by 1 base and J by 1 base, with 13 bases between the two germline ends. CDR3 length: 16 amino acids. In DNA, the CDR3 is TGTGCCAGCAGCTTAGAAGCGAGACAGGATAACTATGGCTACACCTTC. It yields the protein CASSLEARQDNYGYTF.

This clonotype has just one count. CDR3 in amino acids: CASSQGHGTGGPNEKLFF. DNA of the CDR3: TGCGCCAGCAGCCAAGGCCATGGGACAGGGGGGCCCAATGAAAAACTGTTTTTT. The chain joins TRBV4-1 to TRBJ1-4, with TRBD1 matching over 11 bases. V gave up 1 base and J gave up 5 bases; unmatched junction bases: 9. This CDR3 contains 18 residues. Germline CDR1 MGHRA, CDR2 YSYEKL.

This clonotype came up many times. The chain couples TRBV7-8 to TRBJ2-1; 8 nucleotides align to TRBD1. The CDR3 covers 15 residues. Germline V gene data show CDR1 as SGHVS and CDR2 as FQNEAQ. The trim removed 1 base at V and 8 bases at J, leaving 7 bases unmatched. CDR3 sequence reads: CASSLVNRGNDEQFF. The CDR3 DNA is TGTGCCAGCAGCTTAGTCAACAGGGGGAATGATGAGCAGTTCTTC.

A word on this clonotype: A read error is possible here, since a much larger clone lies one base away. CDR3 region: CASSEGGNNEQSF. DNA of the CDR3: TGTGCCAGCAGTGAGGGAGGGAACAATGAGCAGTCCTTC. This chain links TRBV2 with TRBJ2-1; 7 positions agree with TRBD2. Germline values: CDR1 SNHLY, CDR2 FYNNEI. This CDR3 is 13 amino acids long.

This clonotype occurred many times. This chain links TRBV20-1 with TRBJ2-3; TRBD2 matches at 9 bases. Looked up from germline, CDR1 is DFQATT and CDR2 is SNEGSKA (reference sequence). Losses at the gene ends were 0 bases for V and 5 bases for J; bases not matched to a gene: 6. The CDR3 extends over 15 amino acids. The CDR3 region has the DNA TGCAGTGCTAGAGATGGGGGGACTAGCCGAGATACGCAGTATTTT. This gives the protein CSARDGGTSRDTQYF.

Remarks on this clonotype: This may be a read error: a much more frequent sequence differs by one nucleotide. The J gene is TRBJ1-5, the V gene TRBV6-2 or TRBV6-3, with TRBD1 matching over 9 bases. V lost 6 bases, J lost 9 bases, and 6 bases stayed unmatched. CDR1 and CDR2 from the germline V gene are MNHEY and SVGEGT. The CDR3 length is 13 residues. CDR3: CASRGQGDRPQHF. The CDR3 DNA reads TGTGCCAGCAGGGGACAGGGAGATCGGCCCCAGCATTTT.

The CDR3 coding sequence is TGTGCCAGCACGAGCTCTGTTCGTGGAGAGCAGTACTTC. This gives the protein CASTSSVRGEQYF. The rearrangement uses TRBV6-1 and TRBJ2-7; D is undetermined. In germline, CDR1 is MNHNS, CDR2 SASEGT. The ends were cut back, 7 bases at V and 7 bases at J, with 17 bases in the middle. CDR3 length equals 13 residues.

This clonotype was picked up many times. The chain combines TRBV7-2 with TRBJ1-1; TRBD1 matches 9 bases. With 5 bases clipped from V and 6 bases from J, the junction kept 7 bases outside the gene matches. There are 14 residues in the CDR3. The germline V gene has CDR1 SGHTA and CDR2 FQGNSA. The CDR3 sequence: CASSRQGGVAEAFF. In DNA, the CDR3 is TGTGCCAGCAGCCGACAGGGGGGAGTCGCTGAAGCTTTCTTT.

This clonotype was recorded many times. The CDR3 sequence is CASRHGTGGGNGYTF. The CDR3 nucleotides read TGTGCCAGCAGGCACGGGACAGGGGGGGGAAATGGCTACACCTTC. The V call is TRBV12-3 or TRBV12-4, the J call TRBJ1-2, with 11 bases identical to TRBD1. J gave up 6 bases and V 6 bases, and 9 bases lay outside the gene matches. The CDR3 consists of 15 residues.